The rows below give T cell receptor beta chains drawn from one sample of a study of blood T cell repertoires in COVID-19. Here immunoSEQ multiplex PCR was the method, and the copy in TCRdb shows in-frame clones only, minus some. Among about 99,000 clones listed, about 91% were seen once. The sample comprised peripheral blood. Receptor source: a man aged 50 to 60 with COVID-19, enrolled during active disease. The conserved cysteine and the conserved F or W are not part of the CDR3 here. Fields, in order: J gene, V gene, CDR3 protein.

TRBJ1-5 | TRBV9 | ASSVEGYSNQPQH
TRBJ2-7 | TRBV4-3 | ASSRGPGQGIYEQY
TRBJ2-7 | TRBV10-3 | AISTSGGYEQY
TRBJ1-1 | TRBV6-5 | ASSHRTGAGTEAF
TRBJ1-2 | TRBV6-5 | ASTKTGDGYT
TRBJ2-1 | TRBV24-1 | ATSRGGPYNEQF
TRBJ1-5 | TRBV19 | ASSILSGGLNQPQH
TRBJ2-1 | TRBV5-4 | ASSLVQGGYNEQF
TRBJ1-2 | TRBV6-6 | ASSNLGVGNYGYT
TRBJ1-2 | TRBV28 | ASSPPSDGRLYGYT
TRBJ2-2 | TRBV6-5 | ASSPRTSLAGELF
TRBJ2-5 | TRBV5-1 | ASSLGGLEQETQY
TRBJ1-4 | TRBV30 | AWSQGGTDEKLF
TRBJ2-7 | TRBV14 | ASSQGPVSYEQY
TRBJ2-7 | TRBV5-4 | ASRSGGGGGSYEQY
TRBJ2-1 | TRBV18 | ASSPLRGGADYEQF
TRBJ1-2 | TRBV27 | ASSLSTGSNYGYT
TRBJ2-2 | TRBV5-1 | ASRMALNTGELF
TRBJ1-6 | TRBV7-3 | ASSFGQGGSPLH
TRBJ1-5 | TRBV2 | ASSERTVWEPQH
TRBJ1-3 | TRBV15 | ATSRDQGAGNTIY
TRBJ1-3 | TRBV28 | ASSQGSGNTIY
TRBJ1-3 | TRBV6-2/TRBV6-3 | ASSYLTGGNTIY
TRBJ2-1 | TRBV28 | ASGLGLPGGNEQF
TRBJ1-6 | TRBV5-4 | ASSQRGPVSPLH
TRBJ1-1 | TRBV6-5 | ASTQERGFNTEAF
TRBJ1-1 | TRBV11-1 | ASSLQGTGDTEAF
TRBJ1-1 | TRBV18 | ASSPRQDSMNTEAF
TRBJ2-7 | TRBV4-2 | ASSQDQREYEQY
TRBJ1-5 | TRBV19 | ASSPRGLDQPQH
TRBJ1-5 | TRBV19 | ASSPDRGQPQH
TRBJ2-7 | TRBV4-1 | ASSQDSAGGRYEQY
TRBJ2-7 | TRBV7-3 | ASSLGVTYEQY
TRBJ2-5 | TRBV29-1 | SGGQGRYETQY
TRBJ1-2 | TRBV7-2 | ASSLDINYGYT
TRBJ2-1 | TRBV27 | ASSSPVLAGGNNEQF
TRBJ2-3 | TRBV24-1 | ATSGQGRGTDTQY
TRBJ1-6 | TRBV4-2 | ASSQETGDSPLH
TRBJ1-3 | TRBV30 | AWSVMGASGNTIY
TRBJ1-6 | TRBV11-2 | ASSLGRRDTSSYNSPLH
TRBJ1-2 | TRBV30 | AWSEGGRNGYT
TRBJ2-7 | TRBV19 | ASSTLGQGLYEQY
TRBJ1-6 | TRBV3-1/TRBV3-2 | ASSQGQVINSPLH